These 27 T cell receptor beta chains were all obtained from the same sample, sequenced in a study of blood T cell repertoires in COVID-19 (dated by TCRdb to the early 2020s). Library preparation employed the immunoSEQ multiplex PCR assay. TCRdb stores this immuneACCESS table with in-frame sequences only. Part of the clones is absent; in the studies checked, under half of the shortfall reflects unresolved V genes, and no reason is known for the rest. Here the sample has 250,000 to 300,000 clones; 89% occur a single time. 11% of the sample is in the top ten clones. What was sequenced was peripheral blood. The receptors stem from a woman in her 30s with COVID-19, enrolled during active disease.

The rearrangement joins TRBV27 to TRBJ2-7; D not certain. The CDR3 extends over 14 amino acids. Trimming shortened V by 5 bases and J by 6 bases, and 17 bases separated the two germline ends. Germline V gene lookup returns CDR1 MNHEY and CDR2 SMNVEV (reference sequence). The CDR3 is CASSPVRFLSEQYF. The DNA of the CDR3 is TGTGCCAGCAGTCCCGTTCGGTTTCTGAGCGAGCAGTACTTC.

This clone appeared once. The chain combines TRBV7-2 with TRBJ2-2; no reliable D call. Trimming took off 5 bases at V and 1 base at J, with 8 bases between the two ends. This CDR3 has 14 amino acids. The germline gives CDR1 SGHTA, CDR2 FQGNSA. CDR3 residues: CASSKTMNTGELFF. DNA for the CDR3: TGTGCCAGCAGCAAGACAATGAACACCGGGGAGCTGTTTTTT. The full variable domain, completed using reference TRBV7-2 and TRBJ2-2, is GAGVSQSPSNKVTEKGKDVELRCDPISGHTALYWYRQSLGQGLEFLIYFQGNSAPDKSGLPSDRFSAERTGGSVSTLTIQRTQQEDSAVYLCASSKTMNTGELFFGEGSRLTVL.

CDR3 region: CASSVETGGNSPLHF. The CDR3 DNA reads TGTGCCAGCAGCGTAGAAACAGGAGGGAATTCACCCCTCCACTTT. This chain joins TRBV9 and TRBJ1-6; weak D call: TRBD1 (5 bases). Trimming took off 0 bases at V and 7 bases at J, with 11 bases between the two ends. This CDR3 is built from 15 residues. The germline V gene has CDR1 SGDLS and CDR2 YYNGEE.

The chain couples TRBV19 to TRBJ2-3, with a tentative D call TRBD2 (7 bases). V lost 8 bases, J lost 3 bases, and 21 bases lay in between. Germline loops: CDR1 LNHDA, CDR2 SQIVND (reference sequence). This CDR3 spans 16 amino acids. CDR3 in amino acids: CASRTRRGGPTDTQYF. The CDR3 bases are TGTGCCAGTCGCACCCGGAGGGGGGGGCCAACAGATACGCAGTATTTT.

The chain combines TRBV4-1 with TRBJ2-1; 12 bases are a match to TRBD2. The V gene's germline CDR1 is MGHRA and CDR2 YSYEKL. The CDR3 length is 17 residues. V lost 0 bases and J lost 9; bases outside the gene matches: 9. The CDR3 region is CASSQDRLAGVRGEQFF. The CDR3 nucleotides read TGCGCCAGCAGCCAAGATCGACTAGCGGGGGTTAGGGGTGAGCAGTTCTTC.

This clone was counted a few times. The CDR3 DNA reads as TGTGCCACCAGTGACTGGACTAGCGGGGTGGGCGGGGAGCTGTTTTTT. Its translation is CATSDWTSGVGGELFF. The chain employs TRBV24-1 and TRBJ2-2; 12 nucleotides agree with TRBD2. The length of the CDR3 is 16 residues. The junction had 6 bases not matched to a gene; V was cut back by 4 bases and J by 7 bases. Per the germline V gene, CDR1 is KGHDR and CDR2 is SFDVKD.

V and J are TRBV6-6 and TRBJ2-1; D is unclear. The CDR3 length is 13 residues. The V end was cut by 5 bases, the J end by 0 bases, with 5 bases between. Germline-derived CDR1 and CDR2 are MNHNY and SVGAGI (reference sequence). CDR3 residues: CASSRSSYNEQFF. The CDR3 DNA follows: TGTGCCAGCAGTCGCAGCTCCTACAATGAGCAGTTCTTC.

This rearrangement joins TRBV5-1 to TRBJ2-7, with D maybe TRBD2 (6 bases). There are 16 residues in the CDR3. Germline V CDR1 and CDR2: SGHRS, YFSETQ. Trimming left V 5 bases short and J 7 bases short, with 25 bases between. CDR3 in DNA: TGCGCCAGCAGAGACGCGGGGCTAACAAAAAGAGGGGAGCAGTACTTC. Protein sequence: CASRDAGLTKRGEQYF.

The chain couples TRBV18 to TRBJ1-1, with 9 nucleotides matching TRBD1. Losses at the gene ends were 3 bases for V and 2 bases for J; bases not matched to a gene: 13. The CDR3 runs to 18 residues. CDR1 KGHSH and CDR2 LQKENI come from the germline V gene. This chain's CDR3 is CASSPTLIQGAQNTEAFF. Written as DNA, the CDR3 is TGTGCCAGCTCACCCACCCTGATACAGGGGGCTCAAAACACTGAAGCTTTCTTT.

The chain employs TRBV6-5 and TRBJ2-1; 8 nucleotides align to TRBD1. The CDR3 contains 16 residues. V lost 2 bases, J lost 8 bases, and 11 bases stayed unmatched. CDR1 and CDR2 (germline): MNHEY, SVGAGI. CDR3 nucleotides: TGTGCCAGCAGTTACCAATTCGGACAGGGATATGATGAGCAGTTCTTC. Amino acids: CASSYQFGQGYDEQFF.

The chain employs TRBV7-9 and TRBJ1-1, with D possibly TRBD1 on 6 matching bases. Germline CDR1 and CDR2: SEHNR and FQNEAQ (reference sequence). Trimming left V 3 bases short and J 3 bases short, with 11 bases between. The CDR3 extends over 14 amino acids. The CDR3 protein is CASSFTGMDTEAFF. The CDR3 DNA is TGTGCCAGCAGCTTTACAGGGATGGACACTGAAGCTTTCTTT.

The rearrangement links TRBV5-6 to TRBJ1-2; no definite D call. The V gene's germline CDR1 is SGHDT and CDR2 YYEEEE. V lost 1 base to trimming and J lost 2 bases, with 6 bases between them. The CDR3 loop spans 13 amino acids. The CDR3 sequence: CASSLSPNYGYTF. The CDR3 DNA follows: TGTGCCAGCAGCTTGAGCCCCAACTATGGCTACACCTTC.

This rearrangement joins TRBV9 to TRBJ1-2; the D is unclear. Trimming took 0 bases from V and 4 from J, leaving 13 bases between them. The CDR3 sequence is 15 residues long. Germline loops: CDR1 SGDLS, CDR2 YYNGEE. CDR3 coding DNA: TGTGCCAGCAGCGTAGATAACCCCGTCAGCTATGGCTACACCTTC. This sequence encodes CASSVDNPVSYGYTF. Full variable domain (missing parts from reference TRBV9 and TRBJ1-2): DSGVTQTPKHLITATGQRVTLRCSPRSGDLSVYWYQQSLDQGLQFLIQYYNGEERAKGNILERFSAQQFPDLHSELNLSSLELGDSALYFCASSVDNPVSYGYTFGSGTRLTVV.

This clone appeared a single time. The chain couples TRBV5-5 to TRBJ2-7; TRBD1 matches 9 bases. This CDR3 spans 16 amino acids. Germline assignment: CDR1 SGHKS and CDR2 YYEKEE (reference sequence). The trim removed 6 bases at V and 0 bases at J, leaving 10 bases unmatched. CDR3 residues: CASTLGQGLISYEQYF. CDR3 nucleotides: TGTGCCAGCACACTCGGACAGGGGCTGATCTCCTACGAGCAGTACTTC.

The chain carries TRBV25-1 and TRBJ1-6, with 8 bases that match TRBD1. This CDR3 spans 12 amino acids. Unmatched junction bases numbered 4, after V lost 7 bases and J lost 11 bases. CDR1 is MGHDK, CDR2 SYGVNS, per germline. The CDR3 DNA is TGTGCCAGCAAGGGGACAGGCCCACCCCTCCACTTT. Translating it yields CASKGTGPPLHF. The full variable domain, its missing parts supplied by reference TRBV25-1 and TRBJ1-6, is EADIYQTPRYLVIGTGKKITLECSQTMGHDKMYWYQQDPGMELHLIHYSYGVNSTEKGDLSSESTVSRIRTEHFPLTLESARPSHTSQYLCASKGTGPPLHFGNGTRLTVT.

The CDR3 nucleotides read TGCGCCAGCAGTGCACCTAGCGGGGGACAAGAGACCCAGTACTTC. This codes for CASSAPSGGQETQYF. V gene TRBV5-1 combines with J gene TRBJ2-5; 10 nucleotides align to TRBD2. The germline gives CDR1 SGHRS, CDR2 YFSETQ. J gave up 2 bases and V 5 bases, and 6 bases lay outside the gene matches. The CDR3 is 15 residues long.

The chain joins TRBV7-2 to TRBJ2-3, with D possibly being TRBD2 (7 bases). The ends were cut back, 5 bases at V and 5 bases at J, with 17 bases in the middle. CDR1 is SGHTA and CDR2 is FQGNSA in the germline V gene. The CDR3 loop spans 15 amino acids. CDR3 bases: TGTGCCAGCAGCCCAGGAGGGGGGGCGGGAGATACGCAGTATTTT. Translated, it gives CASSPGGGAGDTQYF.

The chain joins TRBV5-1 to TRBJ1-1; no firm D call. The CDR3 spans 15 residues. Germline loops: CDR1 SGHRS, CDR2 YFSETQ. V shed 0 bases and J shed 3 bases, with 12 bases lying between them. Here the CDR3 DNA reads TGCGCCAGCAGCTTGGGGGCAGCAGGCGACACTGAAGCTTTCTTT. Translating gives CASSLGAAGDTEAFF.

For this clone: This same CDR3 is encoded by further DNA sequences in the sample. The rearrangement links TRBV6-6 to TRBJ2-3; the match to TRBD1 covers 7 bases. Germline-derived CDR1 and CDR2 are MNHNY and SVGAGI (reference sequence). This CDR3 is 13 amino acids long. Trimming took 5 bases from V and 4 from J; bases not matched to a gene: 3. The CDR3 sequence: CASSLQGPDTQYF. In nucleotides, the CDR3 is TGTGCCAGCAGTCTACAGGGGCCAGATACGCAGTATTTT.

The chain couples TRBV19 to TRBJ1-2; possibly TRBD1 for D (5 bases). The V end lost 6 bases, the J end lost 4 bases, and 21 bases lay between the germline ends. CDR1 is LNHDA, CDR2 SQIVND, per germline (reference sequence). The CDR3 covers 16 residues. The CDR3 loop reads CASRDSEAGVSYGYTF. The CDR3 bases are TGTGCCAGTAGGGACTCAGAGGCGGGGGTTTCCTATGGCTACACCTTC.

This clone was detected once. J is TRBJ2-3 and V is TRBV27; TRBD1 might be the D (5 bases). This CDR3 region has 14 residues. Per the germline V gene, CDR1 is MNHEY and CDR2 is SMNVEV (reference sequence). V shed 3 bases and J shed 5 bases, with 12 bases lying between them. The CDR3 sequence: CASSFSGMGDTQYF. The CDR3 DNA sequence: TGTGCCAGCAGTTTTTCAGGGATGGGAGATACGCAGTATTTT.

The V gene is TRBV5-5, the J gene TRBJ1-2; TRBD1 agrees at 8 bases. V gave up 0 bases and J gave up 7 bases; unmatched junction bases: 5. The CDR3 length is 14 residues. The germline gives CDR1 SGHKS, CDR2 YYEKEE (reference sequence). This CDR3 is CASSLDQGARGYTF. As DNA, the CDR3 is TGTGCCAGCAGCTTGGATCAGGGGGCTCGTGGCTACACCTTC. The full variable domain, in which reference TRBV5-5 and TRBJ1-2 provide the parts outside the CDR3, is DAGVTQSPTHLIKTRGQQVTLRCSPISGHKSVSWYQQVLGQGPQFIFQYYEKEERGRGNFPDRFSARQFPNYSSELNVNALLLGDSALYLCASSLDQGARGYTFGSGTRLTVV.

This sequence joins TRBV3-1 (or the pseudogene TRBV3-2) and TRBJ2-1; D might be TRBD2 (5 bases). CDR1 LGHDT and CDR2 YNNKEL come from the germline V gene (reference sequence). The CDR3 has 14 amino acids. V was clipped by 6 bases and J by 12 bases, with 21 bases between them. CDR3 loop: CASSPWAETGGQFF. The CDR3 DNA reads TGTGCCAGCAGTCCCTGGGCCGAAACCGGAGGGCAGTTCTTC.

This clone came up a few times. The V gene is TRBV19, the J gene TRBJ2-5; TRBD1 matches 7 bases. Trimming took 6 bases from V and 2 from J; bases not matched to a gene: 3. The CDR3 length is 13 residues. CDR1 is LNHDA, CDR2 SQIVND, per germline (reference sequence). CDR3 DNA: TGTGCCAGTAGAAACAGGGGACAAGAGACCCAGTACTTC. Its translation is CASRNRGQETQYF.

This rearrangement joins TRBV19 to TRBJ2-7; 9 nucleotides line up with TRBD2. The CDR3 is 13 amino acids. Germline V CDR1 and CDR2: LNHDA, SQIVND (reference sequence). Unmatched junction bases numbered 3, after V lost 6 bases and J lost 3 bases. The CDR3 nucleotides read TGTGCCAGTAGGGGTAGCGGGGGCTACGAGCAGTACTTC. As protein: CASRGSGGYEQYF.

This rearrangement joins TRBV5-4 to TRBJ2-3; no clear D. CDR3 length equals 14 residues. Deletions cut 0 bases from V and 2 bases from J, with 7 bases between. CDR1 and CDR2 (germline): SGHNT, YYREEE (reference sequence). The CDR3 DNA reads TGTGCCAGCAGCTTGGGACTTGCCACAGATACGCAGTATTTT. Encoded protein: CASSLGLATDTQYF.

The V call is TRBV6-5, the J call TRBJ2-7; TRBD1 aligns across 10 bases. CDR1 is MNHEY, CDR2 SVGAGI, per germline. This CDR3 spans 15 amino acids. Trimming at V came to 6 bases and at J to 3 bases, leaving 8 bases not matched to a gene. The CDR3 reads CASSPDRGRHYEQYF. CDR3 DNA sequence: TGTGCCAGCAGCCCCGACAGGGGGCGCCACTACGAGCAGTACTTC.